The rows below give T cell receptor beta chains drawn from one sample of a study of cytomegalovirus exposure and HLA in healthy donors. The repertoire was sequenced with immunoSEQ multiplex PCR; TCRdb's copy has only in-frame clones and lacks some. Of some 180,000 clones detected, over 75% appear once; the ten largest clones hold approximately 2.1%. Input material: PBMCs. These receptors all stem from a woman in her twenties or thirties in good health and CMV-seronegative. The CDR3 runs from the conserved cysteine through the conserved F or W. D genes are given only for firm matches. Size is stated for part of the rows, as once, few or many counts, or as a class when the clone is expanded.

cdr3_aa: CASSQDIEQPQHF
cdr3_nt: TGCGCCAGCAGCCAAGATATAGAACAGCCCCAGCATTTT
d_call: NA
j_call: TRBJ1-5
clone_size: NA
v_call: TRBV4-3
cdr3_length: 13

cdr3_aa: CASSLTAGSGNTIYF
cdr3_nt: TGTGCCAGCAGCCTTACAGCCGGCTCTGGAAACACCATATATTTT
d_call: NA
j_call: TRBJ1-3
clone_size: few
v_call: TRBV5-6
cdr3_length: 15

cdr3_aa: CASSLIPGGQETQYF
cdr3_nt: TGCGCCAGCAGCTTGATCCCGGGGGGCCAAGAGACCCAGTACTTC
d_call: TRBD2
j_call: TRBJ2-5
clone_size: NA
v_call: TRBV5-1
cdr3_length: 15

cdr3_aa: CASSVGTDYGYTF
cdr3_nt: TGTGCCAGCAGCGTCGGGACTGACTATGGCTACACCTTC
d_call: NA
j_call: TRBJ1-2
clone_size: few
v_call: TRBV9
cdr3_length: 13

cdr3_aa: CATSRAGTETQYF
cdr3_nt: TGTGCCACCAGCAGGGCGGGAACAGAGACCCAGTACTTC
d_call: NA
j_call: TRBJ2-5
clone_size: NA
v_call: TRBV15
cdr3_length: 13

cdr3_aa: CATRPQETYEQYF
cdr3_nt: TGTGCCACTCGGCCACAGGAGACTTACGAGCAGTACTTC
d_call: NA
j_call: TRBJ2-7
clone_size: NA
v_call: TRBV15
cdr3_length: 13

cdr3_aa: CASSWKGQHTEAFF
cdr3_nt: TGCGCCAGCAGCTGGAAGGGGCAGCACACTGAAGCTTTCTTT
d_call: NA
j_call: TRBJ1-1
clone_size: once
v_call: TRBV5-1
cdr3_length: 14

cdr3_aa: CASSGGGASEETQYF
cdr3_nt: TGCGCCAGCAGTGGCGGGGGGGCCTCGGAAGAGACCCAGTACTTC
d_call: TRBD2
j_call: TRBJ2-5
clone_size: NA
v_call: TRBV10-1
cdr3_length: 15

cdr3_aa: CASSYLSRSSYEQYF
cdr3_nt: TGTGCCAGCAGTTATTTGAGTCGAAGCTCCTACGAGCAGTACTTC
d_call: NA
j_call: TRBJ2-7
clone_size: NA
v_call: TRBV6-6
cdr3_length: 15

cdr3_aa: CASSGGQGAFPRKNEKLFF
cdr3_nt: TGTGCCAGCAGTGGGGGACAGGGAGCTTTTCCCCGGAAAAATGAAAAACTGTTTTTT
d_call: TRBD1
j_call: TRBJ1-4
clone_size: NA
v_call: TRBV6-1
cdr3_length: 19

cdr3_aa: CATNGGGRETQYF
cdr3_nt: TGTGCCACCAATGGCGGAGGTCGGGAGACCCAGTACTTC
d_call: NA
j_call: TRBJ2-5
clone_size: NA
v_call: TRBV19
cdr3_length: 13

cdr3_aa: CASSLGRGTGGSADTQYF
cdr3_nt: TGCGCCAGCAGCTTGGGCCGGGGGACAGGGGGCTCGGCAGATACGCAGTATTTT
d_call: TRBD1
j_call: TRBJ2-3
clone_size: NA
v_call: TRBV5-1
cdr3_length: 18

cdr3_aa: CASSGQGLYEQYF
cdr3_nt: TGTGCCAGTAGCGGACAGGGGCTTTACGAGCAGTACTTC
d_call: TRBD1
j_call: TRBJ2-7
clone_size: once
v_call: TRBV19
cdr3_length: 13

cdr3_aa: CASSLGSGGPTDTQYF
cdr3_nt: TGTGCCAGCAGCTTAGGTAGCGGGGGGCCCACAGATACGCAGTATTTT
d_call: TRBD2
j_call: TRBJ2-3
clone_size: NA
v_call: TRBV7-3
cdr3_length: 16

cdr3_aa: CASSYTELAREEQFF
cdr3_nt: TGTGCCAGCAGTTACACGGAACTAGCCCGGGAGGAGCAGTTCTTC
d_call: NA
j_call: TRBJ2-1
clone_size: few
v_call: TRBV6-5
cdr3_length: 15

cdr3_aa: CASSFFAGFTDTQYF
cdr3_nt: TGCGCCAGCAGCTTTTTCGCAGGGTTTACAGATACGCAGTATTTT
d_call: NA
j_call: TRBJ2-3
clone_size: once
v_call: TRBV5-1
cdr3_length: 15

cdr3_aa: CATLEPGGYEQYF
cdr3_nt: TGTGCCACCCTCGAACCGGGAGGGTACGAGCAGTACTTC
d_call: TRBD2
j_call: TRBJ2-7
clone_size: once
v_call: TRBV15
cdr3_length: 13

cdr3_aa: CASSSGLAGGQETQYF
cdr3_nt: TGTGCCAGCAGCTCGGGACTAGCGGGGGGGCAAGAGACCCAGTACTTC
d_call: TRBD2
j_call: TRBJ2-5
clone_size: few
v_call: TRBV7-2
cdr3_length: 16

cdr3_aa: CASRSTGASGNTIYF
cdr3_nt: TGTGCCAGCAGGTCGACAGGGGCCTCTGGAAACACCATATATTTT
d_call: TRBD1
j_call: TRBJ1-3
clone_size: NA
v_call: TRBV6-5
cdr3_length: 15

cdr3_aa: CASSSGFGYTF
cdr3_nt: TGTGCCAGCAGTTCAGGGTTTGGCTACACCTTC
d_call: NA
j_call: TRBJ1-2
clone_size: few
v_call: TRBV6-5
cdr3_length: 11

cdr3_aa: CASRALQEMNTEAFF
cdr3_nt: TGTGCCAGCAGAGCCCTCCAAGAAATGAACACTGAAGCTTTCTTT
d_call: NA
j_call: TRBJ1-1
clone_size: NA
v_call: TRBV5-6
cdr3_length: 15

cdr3_aa: CASSYAQGQYF
cdr3_nt: TGTGCCAGCAGTTACGCGCAGGGGCAGTACTTC
d_call: NA
j_call: TRBJ2-7
clone_size: NA
v_call: TRBV6-5
cdr3_length: 11

cdr3_aa: CASSEFTNTGELFF
cdr3_nt: TGCGCCAGCAGTGAGTTTACGAACACCGGGGAGCTGTTTTTT
d_call: NA
j_call: TRBJ2-2
clone_size: NA
v_call: TRBV10-1
cdr3_length: 14

cdr3_aa: CASSYSSGTGYEQYF
cdr3_nt: TGTGCCAGCAGTTACTCGAGCGGGACAGGTTACGAGCAGTACTTC
d_call: NA
j_call: TRBJ2-7
clone_size: NA
v_call: TRBV6-6
cdr3_length: 15

cdr3_aa: CASSSDNRQGSSGYTF
cdr3_nt: TGCGCCAGCAGCTCCGATAACCGACAGGGGAGCAGCGGCTACACCTTC
d_call: TRBD1
j_call: TRBJ1-2
clone_size: NA
v_call: TRBV5-1
cdr3_length: 16

cdr3_aa: CASSFLAGGPEETQYF
cdr3_nt: TGCGCCAGCAGCTTTCTCGCGGGGGGGCCGGAAGAGACCCAGTACTTC
d_call: TRBD2
j_call: TRBJ2-5
clone_size: NA
v_call: TRBV5-1
cdr3_length: 16

cdr3_aa: CASSREVPYGYTF
cdr3_nt: TGTGCCAGCTCACGGGAGGTGCCCTATGGCTACACCTTC
d_call: NA
j_call: TRBJ1-2
clone_size: NA
v_call: TRBV18
cdr3_length: 13